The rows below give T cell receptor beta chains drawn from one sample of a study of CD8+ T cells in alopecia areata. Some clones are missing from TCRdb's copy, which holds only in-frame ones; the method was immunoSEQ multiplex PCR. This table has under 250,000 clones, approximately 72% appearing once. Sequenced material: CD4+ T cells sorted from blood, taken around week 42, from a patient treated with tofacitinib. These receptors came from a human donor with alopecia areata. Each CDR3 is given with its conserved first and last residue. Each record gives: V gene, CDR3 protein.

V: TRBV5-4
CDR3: CASSLGLAGSTDTQYF

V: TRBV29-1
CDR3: CSVETGHTTSYEQYF

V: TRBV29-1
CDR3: CSVDNGGLETQYF

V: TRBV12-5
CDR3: CASGKGLATPNEQFF

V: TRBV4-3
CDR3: CASSQDWSINEQFF

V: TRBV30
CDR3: CAWNQDRNVDGYTF

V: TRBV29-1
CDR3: CSVEQTRMGADTQYF

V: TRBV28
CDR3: CASRPGQPIYGYTF

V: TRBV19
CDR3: CASRDRGRPDTQYF

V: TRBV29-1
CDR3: CSVDRIGQETQYF

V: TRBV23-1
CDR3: CASQDSESTDTQYF

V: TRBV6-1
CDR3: CASKEGSGANVLTF

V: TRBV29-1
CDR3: CSVVGEWGTEAFF

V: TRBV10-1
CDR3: CASSESIAGVSRRSSYNEQFF

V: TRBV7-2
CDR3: CASSLIEGAGGGTQYF

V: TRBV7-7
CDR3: CASSPWGQGATGELFF

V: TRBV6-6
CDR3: CASSYSAASYEQYF

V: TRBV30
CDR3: CAWTDKETQYF

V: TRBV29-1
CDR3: CSVLGPEAFF

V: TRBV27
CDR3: CASNPTSGGNQPQHF

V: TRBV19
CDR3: CASSISGGRNEQFF

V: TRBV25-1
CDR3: CASSELRDSPLHF

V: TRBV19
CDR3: CASSIVGLQETQYF

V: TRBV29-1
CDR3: CSVETQRVMNTEAFF

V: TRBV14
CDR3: CASSQDRNTQYF

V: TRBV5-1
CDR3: CASSPQGSGVVNEQFF

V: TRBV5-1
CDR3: CASSLEGKTGDGYTF

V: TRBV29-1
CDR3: CSAGGGDRVWGETQYF

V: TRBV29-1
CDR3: CSAYPRDGSTEAFF

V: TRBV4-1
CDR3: CASSRDPSEDTQYF

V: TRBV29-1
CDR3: CSVTRTGGADTQYF

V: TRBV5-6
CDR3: CASSLVQRGDEQYF

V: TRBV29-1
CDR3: CSVDGGRDGYTF

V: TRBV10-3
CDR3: CAISSTGGTQHF

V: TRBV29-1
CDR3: CSVYFYGTTNSGANVLTF

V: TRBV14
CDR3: CASSLRQGKNTQYF

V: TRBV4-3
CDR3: CASSQEYRDARNTIYF

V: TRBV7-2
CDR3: CASSLWGSVGQPQHF

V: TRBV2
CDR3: CASSDRLAGGETQYF

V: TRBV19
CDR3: CATHPGDRGTEAFF

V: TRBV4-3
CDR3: CASSQQQGSTDTQYF

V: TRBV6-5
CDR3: CASRYRDRGIGEQYF

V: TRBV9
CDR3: CASSEGRNSNQPQHF

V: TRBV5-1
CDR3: CASSLGETYGYTF

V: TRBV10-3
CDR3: CAISGTVLNTEAFF

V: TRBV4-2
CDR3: CASSHPDEETQYF

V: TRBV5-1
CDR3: CASSPRTDMNTEAFF

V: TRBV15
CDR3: CATSRVVGTQNTEAFF

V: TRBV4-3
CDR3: CASSPVGSTGYTF

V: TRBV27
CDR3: CASSLSPGPSSYEQYF

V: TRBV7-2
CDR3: CASSLGQILEQFF

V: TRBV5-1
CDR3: CASSKEGALDTQYF

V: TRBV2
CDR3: CASRLYQETQYF